Listed below are T cell receptor beta chains from one sample, sequenced in a study of monozygotic twins with inflammatory bowel disease. With the 5' RACE reads reprocessed, TCRdb shows one record per CDR3 protein and no DNA. The data show more than 300,000 distinct CDR3 sequences, and the top ten clones hold more than 4.5%. Sequenced input: blood. The receptors here all came from a human donor with ulcerative colitis or Crohn's disease, or a healthy co-twin of an affected twin (not recorded which). CDR3s include the opening cysteine and the closing phenylalanine or tryptophan.

v_call,j_call,cdr3_aa
TRBV2,TRBJ1-6,CASRPSQTNSPLHF
TRBV5-1,TRBJ1-6,CASSLLEHNSPLHF
TRBV3-1,TRBJ2-3,CASSQDGWSTDTQYF
TRBV7-2,TRBJ1-5,CASRKSSNQPQHF
TRBV11-2,TRBJ2-1,CASSLDSGGRAYEQFF
TRBV10-3,TRBJ1-1,CAISDQNRGRGPEAFF
TRBV2,TRBJ1-5,CASSQDTSNQPQHF
TRBV7-2,TRBJ2-7,CASSLDRFKQYF
TRBV11-2,TRBJ2-7,CASKGNSYEQYF
TRBV5-1,TRBJ2-3,CASADSLAGKTTDTQYF
TRBV5-1,TRBJ1-6,CASRPGTGTYNSPLHF
TRBV7-2,TRBJ1-5,CASSLPGGVGQPQHF
TRBV6-2/TRBV6-3,TRBJ2-4,CASSYSRPGTGGEAKNIQYF
TRBV18,TRBJ2-1,CASSPPSINEQFF
TRBV12-3/TRBV12-4,TRBJ1-5,CASSDGRTDLLNQPQHF
TRBV20-1,TRBJ1-5,CSAKGQAYWGNQPQHF
TRBV5-1,TRBJ2-7,CASSLDTAYEQYF
TRBV20-1,TRBJ2-7,CSATSGMTYEQYF
TRBV18,TRBJ2-1,CASSPEDGWTDPF
TRBV4-3,TRBJ2-2,CASSQVSGGELFF
TRBV7-2,TRBJ2-3,CASRPSAGDTQYF
TRBV7-9,TRBJ2-2,CASSSRTGAEPGSCFF
TRBV10-3,TRBJ1-1,CAISELTTEAFF
TRBV20-1,TRBJ2-7,CSTGLAGYEQYF
TRBV7-8,TRBJ2-7,CASSITLQGGHEQYF
TRBV28,TRBJ2-7,CASSRRQAPNEQYF
TRBV20-1,TRBJ2-7,CSARNPGGGPNYEQYF
TRBV7-9,TRBJ2-1,CASTPRRSTYNEQFF
TRBV28,TRBJ2-3,CATRLAGADTQYF
TRBV2,TRBJ1-6,CASSFQGSMNSPLHF
TRBV9,TRBJ2-2,CASTKSVGDAGELFF
TRBV12-3/TRBV12-4,TRBJ1-2,CASSLGGHLNYGYTF
TRBV6-1,TRBJ2-1,CASSAPGYSIDEQFF
TRBV6-1,TRBJ2-7,CASSPLVGTGGYEQYF
TRBV30,TRBJ1-1,CAWSVSWEAFF
TRBV7-2,TRBJ2-4,CASSTGLAGGTKNMQYF
TRBV4-1,TRBJ2-1,CASSQARTGLQFF
TRBV6-1,TRBJ2-7,CASSTYRGLGEQYF
TRBV4-2,TRBJ1-5,CASSQNSDISNQPQHF
TRBV6-2/TRBV6-3,TRBJ2-7,CASSRTGNEQYF
TRBV7-9,TRBJ2-7,CASSLIRGEQYF
TRBV18,TRBJ2-7,CASSLGANYEQYF
TRBV5-1,TRBJ2-3,CASSYGLAGVTDTQYF
TRBV28,TRBJ2-4,CASSTDRGLKLDIQYF
TRBV5-5,TRBJ1-5,CASSLKGGDQPQHF
TRBV5-1,TRBJ1-1,CASSSARDPVRVNTEAFF
TRBV11-2,TRBJ2-7,CASSLDKHEQYF
TRBV28,TRBJ2-5,CASSFLLGGTSAQYF
TRBV5-4,TRBJ2-5,CASSWTSQETQYF
TRBV18,TRBJ1-1,CASSPSIQGGNTEAFF
TRBV7-2,TRBJ2-2,CASSLEPGGTGELFF